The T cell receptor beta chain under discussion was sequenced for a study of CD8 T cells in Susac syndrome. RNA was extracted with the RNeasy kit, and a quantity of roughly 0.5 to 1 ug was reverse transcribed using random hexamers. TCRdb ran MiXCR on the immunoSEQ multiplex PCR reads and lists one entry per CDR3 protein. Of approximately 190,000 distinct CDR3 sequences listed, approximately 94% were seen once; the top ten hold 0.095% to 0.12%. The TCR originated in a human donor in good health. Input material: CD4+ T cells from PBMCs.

CDR3 protein: CSAKGQGKGETQYF. In DNA, the CDR3 is TGCAGCGCCAAAGGACAGGGGAAGGGAGAGACCCAGTACTTC. The rearrangement links TRBV29-1 to TRBJ2-5, with 9 bases that match TRBD1. Germline assignment: CDR1 SQVTM and CDR2 ANQGSEA. This CDR3 has 14 amino acids. Trimming took 7 bases from V and 4 from J; bases not matched to a gene: 10.